This TCR beta chain was sequenced for a study of blood T cell repertoires in COVID-19. Background on the study: Italy, Spain and the United States were the sources of the convalescent and acute COVID-19 samples. The analysed material was cDNA or gDNA that came from T cells, B-cell-depleted T cells, or PBMCs.

Original analysis: Using reference gene primer amplification, nucleated cell counts were estimated. Clones were sequenced by immunoSEQ multiplex PCR, and TCRdb holds only the in-frame ones, with some missing. V and J calls plus clone size are reproduced from that table; the DNA served to infer D and trimming. In the table there are 30,000 to 45,000 clones, 80% to 90% of which are singletons. The V gene's germline CDR1 is LNHDA and CDR2 SQIVND (reference sequence). The CDR3 runs 15 residues. J lost 7 bases, V lost 2 bases, and 9 bases had no gene match. The source of this sequence is a human donor in a cohort sampled during active COVID-19. Sequenced: peripheral blood. J is TRBJ2-3 and V is TRBV19; 7 nucleotides line up with TRBD2. The CDR3 protein is CASSITAGAPHTQYF. In nucleotides, the CDR3 is TGTGCCAGTAGTATAACCGCGGGAGCCCCACATACGCAGTATTTT.